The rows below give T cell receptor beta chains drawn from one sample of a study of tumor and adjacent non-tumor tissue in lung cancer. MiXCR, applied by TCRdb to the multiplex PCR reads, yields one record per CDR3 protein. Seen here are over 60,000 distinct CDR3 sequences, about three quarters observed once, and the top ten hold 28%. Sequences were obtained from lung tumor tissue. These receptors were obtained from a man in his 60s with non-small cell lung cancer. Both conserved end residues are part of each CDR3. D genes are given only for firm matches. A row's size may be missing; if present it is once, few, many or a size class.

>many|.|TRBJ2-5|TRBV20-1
CSASTEETQYF
TGCAGTGCTAGTACAGAAGAGACCCAGTACTTC
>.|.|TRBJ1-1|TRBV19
CASNRPQNTEAFF
TGTGCCAGTAATAGGCCCCAGAACACTGAAGCTTTCTTT
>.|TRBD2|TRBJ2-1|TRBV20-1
CNARLAAGVANEQFF
TGCAATGCTAGATTGGCCGCGGGAGTCGCAAATGAGCAGTTCTTC
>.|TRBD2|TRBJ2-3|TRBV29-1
CSGRTSGSDTQFF
TGCAGCGGTCGGACTAGCGGCTCCGATACGCAGTTTTTT
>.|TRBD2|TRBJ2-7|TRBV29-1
CSVEDRSSGPASYEQYF
TGCAGCGTTGAAGATAGGTCTAGCGGGCCAGCCTCCTACGAGCAGTACTTC
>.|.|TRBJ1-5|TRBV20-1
CSARDPQKRTDTQHF
TGCAGTGCTAGAGATCCGCAGAAAAGAACAGATACGCAGCATTTT
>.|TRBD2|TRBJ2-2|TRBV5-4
CASSPVRTSGRVNTGELFF
TGTGCCAGCAGCCCAGTAAGGACTAGCGGGAGGGTCAACACCGGGGAGCTGTTTTTT
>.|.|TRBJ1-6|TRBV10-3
CAISDHLTAYSLLYF
TGTGCCATCAGTGATCATTTGACGGCGTACTCACTCCTCTACTTT
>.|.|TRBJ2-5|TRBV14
CARSQRYLQETQYF
TGTGCCAGGAGCCAACGGTATCTCCAAGAGACCCAGTACTTC
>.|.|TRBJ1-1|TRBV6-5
CASSYRAESFF
TGTGCTAGCAGTTACAGAGCTGAATCTTTCTTT
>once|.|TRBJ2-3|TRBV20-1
CSARSSLKTDTQYF
TGCAGTGCTAGGTCCAGTCTTAAAACAGATACACAGTATTTT
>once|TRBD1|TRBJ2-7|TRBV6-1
CASSEWGTGSSEQYF
TGTGCCAGCAGTGAGTGGGGGACAGGAAGTTCCGAGCAGTACTTC
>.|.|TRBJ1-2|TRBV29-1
CSADLESGYTF
TGCAGCGCTGACCTGGAAAGCGGCTACACTTTC
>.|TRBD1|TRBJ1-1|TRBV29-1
CSAPTGGDTEAFF
TGCAGTGCCCCGACAGGGGGGGACACTGAAGCTTTCTTT
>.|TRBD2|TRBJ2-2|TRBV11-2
CASSLIGRERGTGELFF
TGTGCCAGCAGCTTAATAGGGCGGGAGCGCGGCACCGGGGAGCTGTTTTTT
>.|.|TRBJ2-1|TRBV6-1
CASSESVELRRNEQFF
TGTGCCAGCAGTGAGTCCGTGGAGCTTAGGAGGAATGAGCAGTTCTTC
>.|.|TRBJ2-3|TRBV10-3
CVTGTNGRKNTQYF
TGTGTCACAGGGACTAATGGGAGGAAAAATACGCAGTATTTT
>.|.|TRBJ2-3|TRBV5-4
CASSLREESDAQYF
TGTGCTAGCAGCTTGAGGGAGGAGTCAGATGCGCAGTATTTT
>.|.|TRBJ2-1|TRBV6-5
CASSYRVDSYNEQFF
TGTGCCAGTAGTTATAGAGTGGACTCCTACAATGAGCAGTTCTTC
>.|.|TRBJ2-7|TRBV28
CASSLRCIPYEQYF
TGTGCCAGCAGTTTGCGGTGCATCCCATACGAGCAGTACTTC
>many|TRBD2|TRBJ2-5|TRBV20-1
CSASGRAQETQYF
TGCAGTGCTAGCGGGAGGGCCCAAGAGACCCAGTACTTC
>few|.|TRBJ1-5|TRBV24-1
CATSTGRGNQPQHF
TGTGCCACCAGTACGGGGAGGGGGAATCAGCCCCAGCATTTT
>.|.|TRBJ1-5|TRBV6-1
CAGSELREGSHPQHF
TGTGCAGGCAGTGAATTACGAGAGGGTTCTCATCCCCAGCATTTT
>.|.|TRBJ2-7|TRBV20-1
CSGLTENSYERYF
TGCAGCGGCTTAACGGAGAATTCCTACGAGCGGTACTTC
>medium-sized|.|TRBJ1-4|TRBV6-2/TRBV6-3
CASSYFQEDGEKLFF
TGTGCCAGCAGTTACTTTCAGGAGGACGGGGAAAAACTGTTTTTT
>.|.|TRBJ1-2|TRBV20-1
CSATIGRGYTF
TGCAGTGCTACAATCGGACGGGGCTACACCTTC
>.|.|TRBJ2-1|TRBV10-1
CASCNGTGVRDEQFF
TGCGCCAGCTGCAACGGGACGGGGGTGAGGGATGAGCAGTTCTTC
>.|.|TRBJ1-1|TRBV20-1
CSARIGWSTEAFF
TGCAGTGCTCGTATAGGGTGGAGCACTGAAGCTTTCTTT
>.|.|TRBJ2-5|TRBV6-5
CASSYHGLRQETQYF
TGTGCCAGTAGTTACCACGGACTGCGACAAGAGACCCAGTACTTC
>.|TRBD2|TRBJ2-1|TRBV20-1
CSDSGGTSLNEQFF
TGCAGTGATAGTGGTGGGACTAGCCTTAATGAGCAGTTCTTC
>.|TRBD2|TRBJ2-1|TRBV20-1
CSARMTSGRSNEQFF
TGCAGTGCTAGAATGACTAGCGGACGAAGCAATGAGCAGTTCTTC
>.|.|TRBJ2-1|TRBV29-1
CTVEQSSYNEQFF
TGCACAGTTGAACAGAGCTCCTACAATGAGCAGTTCTTC
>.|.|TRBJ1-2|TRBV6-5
CASSRGGYAYTF
TGCGCCAGCAGCCGCGGAGGCTATGCCTACACCTTC
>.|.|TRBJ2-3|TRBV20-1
CSAIGLAETQYF
TGCAGTGCTATAGGGCTCGCGGAAACGCAGTATTTT
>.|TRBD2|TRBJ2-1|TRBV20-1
CSNRLAVNNEQFF
TGCAGTAATAGACTAGCGGTGAACAATGAGCAGTTCTTC
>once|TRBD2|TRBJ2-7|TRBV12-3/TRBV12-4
CTSGLLAGGYEQYF
TGTACCAGCGGTTTACTAGCGGGAGGATACGAGCAGTACTTC
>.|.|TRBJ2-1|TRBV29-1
CGVEYPGIYNEHFF
TGCGGCGTTGAATATCCAGGAATCTACAATGAGCACTTCTTC
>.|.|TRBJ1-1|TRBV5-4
CASSLETGKSHAFF
TGTGCCAGCAGCTTGGAGACTGGGAAATCTCACGCTTTCTTT
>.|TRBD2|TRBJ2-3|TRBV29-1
CSVDRAGSSTDTQYF
TGCAGCGTTGACAGAGCGGGGTCTAGCACAGATACGCAGTATTTT
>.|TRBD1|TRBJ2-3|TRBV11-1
CASSPDRGRSGDTLYF
TGTGCCAGCAGCCCGGACAGGGGGCGCTCCGGAGATACGCTGTATTTT
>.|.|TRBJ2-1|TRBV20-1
CSARVMRKAAFNEQFF
TGTAGTGCTAGAGTTATGAGGAAGGCGGCATTCAATGAGCAGTTCTTC
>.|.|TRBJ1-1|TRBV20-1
CSAGKGTVAFF
TGCAGTGCGGGCAAGGGCACTGTAGCCTTCTTT
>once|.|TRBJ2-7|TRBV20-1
CRASTGGGEQYF
TGCAGGGCTTCCACAGGTGGCGGCGAACAGTACTTC
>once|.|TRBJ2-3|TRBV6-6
CASSYADSKQPQYF
TGTGCCAGCAGTTATGCAGATAGCAAACAGCCCCAGTATTTT
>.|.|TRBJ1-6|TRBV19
CASQGERYSPFHF
TGTGCCAGTCAGGGAGAGCGCTATTCACCCTTCCACTTT
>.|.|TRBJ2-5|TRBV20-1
CSAAQGRTEIKYF
TGCAGTGCTGCACAGGGGAGGACAGAGATCAAGTACTTC
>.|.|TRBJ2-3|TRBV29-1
CSVEEVGGGDTQYF
TGCAGCGTTGAAGAAGTGGGGGGCGGAGATACACAGTATTTT
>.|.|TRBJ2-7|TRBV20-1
CSARKGLVGGREQYF
TGCAGTGCTAGAAAAGGATTAGTGGGAGGAAGAGAGCAGTACTTC
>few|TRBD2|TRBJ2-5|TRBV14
CANSVGLAGAETQYF
TGTGCCAACAGCGTTGGACTAGCGGGAGCAGAGACCCAGTACTTC